The present entry profiles one TCR beta chain with its context. What it binds is unknown. These data are taken from a study of T cells in Graves' hyperthyroidism and ophthalmopathy. General study points: The model's output predicted ophthalmopathy at a median of around 6.9 months prior to onset.

Amplification yielded TCR beta CDR3 regions, with RNA transcripts as the source. When the TCR CDR3 underwent first-round RT-PCR, the HTBI primer set was used. TCRdb ran MiXCR on the multiplex PCR reads and lists one entry per CDR3 protein. The sample lists about 360,000 distinct CDR3 sequences; roughly 25% were seen once. Lactation, pregnancy, other autoimmune disease or uncontrolled infection excluded patients. Diagnostic assessment was based on clinical symptoms, serum thyroxine and TRAb, thyroid ultrasound and orbital computed tomography. The germline V gene encodes CDR1 DFQATT and CDR2 SNEGSKA (reference sequence). The CDR3 extends over 14 amino acids. The germline V and J ends were trimmed by 1 base and 1 base, with 8 bases remaining between them.

Sequenced sample: blood. The sequence was obtained from a man aged 50 to 59 with Graves' hyperthyroidism. V gene TRBV20-1 combines with J gene TRBJ1-3, with D unclear. The CDR3: CSARVPGSGNTIYF. The CDR3, as DNA: TGCAGTGCTAGAGTCCCCGGTTCTGGAAACACCATATATTTT.